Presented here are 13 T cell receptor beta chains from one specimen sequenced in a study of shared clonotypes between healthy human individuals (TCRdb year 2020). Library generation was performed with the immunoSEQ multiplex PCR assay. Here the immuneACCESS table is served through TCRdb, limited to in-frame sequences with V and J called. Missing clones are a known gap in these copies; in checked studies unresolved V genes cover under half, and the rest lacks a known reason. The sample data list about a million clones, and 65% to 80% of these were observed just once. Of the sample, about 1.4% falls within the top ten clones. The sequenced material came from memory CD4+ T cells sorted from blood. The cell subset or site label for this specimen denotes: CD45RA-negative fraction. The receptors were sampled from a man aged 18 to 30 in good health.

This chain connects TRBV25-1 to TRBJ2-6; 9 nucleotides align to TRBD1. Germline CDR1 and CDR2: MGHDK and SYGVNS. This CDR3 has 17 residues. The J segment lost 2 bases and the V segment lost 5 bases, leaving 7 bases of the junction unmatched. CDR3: CASSPRTGEAGANVLTF. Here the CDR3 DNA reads TGTGCCAGCAGTCCGAGGACAGGGGAGGCTGGGGCCAACGTCCTGACTTTC. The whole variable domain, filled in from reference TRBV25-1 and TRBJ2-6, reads EADIYQTPRYLVIGTGKKITLECSQTMGHDKMYWYQQDPGMELHLIHYSYGVNSTEKGDLSSESTVSRIRTEHFPLTLESARPSHTSQYLCASSPRTGEAGANVLTFGAGSRLTVL.

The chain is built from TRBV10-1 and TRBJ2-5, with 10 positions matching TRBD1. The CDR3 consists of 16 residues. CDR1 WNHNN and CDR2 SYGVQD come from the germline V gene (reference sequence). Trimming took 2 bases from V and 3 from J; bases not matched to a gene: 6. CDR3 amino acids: CASSERWGTGEETQYF. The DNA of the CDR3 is TGCGCCAGCAGTGAGAGGTGGGGGACAGGGGAAGAGACCCAGTACTTC.

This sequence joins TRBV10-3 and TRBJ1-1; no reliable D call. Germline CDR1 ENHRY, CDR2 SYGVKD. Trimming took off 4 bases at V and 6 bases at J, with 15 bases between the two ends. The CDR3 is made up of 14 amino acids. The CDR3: CAISVSLLSAEAFF. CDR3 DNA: TGTGCCATCAGTGTATCACTGTTGTCGGCTGAAGCTTTCTTT.

The CDR3 DNA reads as TGTGCCAGCACCCTCAGAGGACGGGCTGAAGCTTTCTTT. It encodes CASTLRGRAEAFF. This sequence joins TRBV6-5 and TRBJ1-1; D uncertain. Germline CDR1 is MNHEY and CDR2 is SVGAGI. The V end was cut by 7 bases, the J end by 6 bases, with 15 bases between. CDR3 length: 13 amino acids.

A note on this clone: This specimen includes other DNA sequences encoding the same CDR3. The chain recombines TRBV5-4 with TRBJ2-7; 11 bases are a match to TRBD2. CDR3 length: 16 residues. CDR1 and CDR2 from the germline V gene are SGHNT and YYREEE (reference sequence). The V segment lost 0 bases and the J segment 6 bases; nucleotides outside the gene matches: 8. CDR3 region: CASSLGGLAGGLEQYF. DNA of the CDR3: TGTGCCAGCAGCTTGGGGGGTCTAGCGGGAGGTCTCGAGCAGTACTTC.

CDR3 sequence: CASSPGQGTSGYTF. The CDR3, as DNA: TGTGCCAGCAGTCCGGGACAGGGGACCTCGGGCTACACCTTC. The gene calls are TRBV7-9 and TRBJ1-2; TRBD1 aligns across 10 bases. The CDR3 totals 14 residues. V dropped 6 bases and J dropped 8; count of bases not matched to a gene: 9. Germline values: CDR1 SEHNR, CDR2 FQNEAQ (reference sequence).

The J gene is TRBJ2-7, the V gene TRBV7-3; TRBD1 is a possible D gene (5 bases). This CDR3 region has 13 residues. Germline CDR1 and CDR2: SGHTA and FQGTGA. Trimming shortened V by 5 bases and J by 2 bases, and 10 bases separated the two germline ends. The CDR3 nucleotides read TGTGCCAGCAGCCTCGGCAGGGCCTACGAGCAGTACTTC. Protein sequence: CASSLGRAYEQYF.

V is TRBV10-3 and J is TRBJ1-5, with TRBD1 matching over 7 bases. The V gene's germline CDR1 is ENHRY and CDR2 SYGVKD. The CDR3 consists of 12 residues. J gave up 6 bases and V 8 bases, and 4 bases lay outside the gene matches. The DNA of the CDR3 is TGTGCCATCGGTTCAGGGGGTCAGCCCCAGCATTTT. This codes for CAIGSGGQPQHF.

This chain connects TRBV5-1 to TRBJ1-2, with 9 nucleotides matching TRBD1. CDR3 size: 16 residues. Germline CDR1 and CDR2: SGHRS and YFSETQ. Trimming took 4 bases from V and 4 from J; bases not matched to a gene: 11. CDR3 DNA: TGCGCCAGCAGCGCCCTACCCGGGACAGGGAGCTATGGCTACACCTTC. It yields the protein CASSALPGTGSYGYTF.

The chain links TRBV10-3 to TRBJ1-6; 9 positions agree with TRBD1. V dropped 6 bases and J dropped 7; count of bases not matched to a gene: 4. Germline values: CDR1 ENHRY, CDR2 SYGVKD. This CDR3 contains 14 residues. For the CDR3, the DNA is TGTGCCATCAGAACCGGGACAGGGAATTCACCCCTCCACTTT. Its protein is CAIRTGTGNSPLHF.

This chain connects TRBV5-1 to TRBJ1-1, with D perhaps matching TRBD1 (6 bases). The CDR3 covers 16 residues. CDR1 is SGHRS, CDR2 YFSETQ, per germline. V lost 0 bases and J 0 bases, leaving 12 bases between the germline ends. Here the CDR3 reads CASSLEGRGLNTEAFF. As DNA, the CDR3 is TGCGCCAGCAGCTTGGAGGGTCGGGGGCTGAACACTGAAGCTTTCTTT.

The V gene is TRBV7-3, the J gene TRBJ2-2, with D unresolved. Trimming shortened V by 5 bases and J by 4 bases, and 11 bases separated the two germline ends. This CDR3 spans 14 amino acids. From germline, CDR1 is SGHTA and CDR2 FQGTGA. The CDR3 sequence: CASSGVGVTGELFF. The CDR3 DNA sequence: TGTGCCAGCAGCGGGGTGGGCGTCACCGGGGAGCTGTTTTTT.

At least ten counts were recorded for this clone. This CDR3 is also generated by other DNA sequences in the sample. The CDR3 DNA is TGTGCCTGGAGTGGGGGAAACACCATATATTTT. Its translation is CAWSGGNTIYF. The V and J genes are TRBV30 and TRBJ1-3, with no clear D. CDR1 is GTSNPN and CDR2 is SVGIG in the germline V gene (reference sequence). The V end was cut by 1 base, the J end by 4 bases, with 2 bases between. The CDR3 has 11 residues.